These 11 T cell receptor beta chains share one sample of origin, sequenced in a study of radiation and T cells in renal cell carcinoma. Time point given: blood 2 weeks post-SBRT. Described treatment: 15 Gy SBRT to primary tumor, nephrectomy 4 weeks later. Generated by immunoSEQ multiplex PCR, the TCRdb table keeps only in-frame clones and is missing some. The sample has 65,000 to 80,000 clones, approximately 83% seen once. The sequences come from blood, collected from a patient whose treatment included radiotherapy and nephrectomy. All receptors come from a woman between 45 and 65 years old with renal cell carcinoma.

V usage is TRBV18 and J usage is TRBJ2-7; D is perhaps TRBD2 (6 bases). This CDR3 has 14 residues. Per germline, CDR1 KGHSH and CDR2 LQKENI. V was shortened by 6 bases and J by 2 bases, with 14 bases between the two germline ends. CDR3 residues: CASSPGLPAYEQYF. For the CDR3, the DNA is TGTGCCAGCTCGCCGGGACTCCCAGCCTACGAGCAGTACTTC.

The chain links TRBV30 to TRBJ2-3; 13 nucleotides agree with TRBD2. The CDR3 consists of 15 residues. V dropped 7 bases and J dropped 7; count of bases not matched to a gene: 11. Germline CDR1 GTSNPN, CDR2 SVGIG (reference sequence). CDR3 in DNA: TGTGCCTCTATTCCCGGGACTAGCGGGGTGAATACGCAGTATTTT. Translation: CASIPGTSGVNTQYF.

V usage is TRBV25-1 and J usage is TRBJ1-2; TRBD1 might be the D (6 bases). The germline V gene encodes CDR1 MGHDK and CDR2 SYGVNS. CDR3 size: 14 residues. V was trimmed by 4 bases and J by 0 bases, leaving 9 bases between them. The CDR3 spells CASSGGASNYGYTF. The CDR3 DNA follows: TGTGCCAGCAGTGGGGGGGCTTCTAACTATGGCTACACCTTC.

This clone has only one observation. The chain couples TRBV14 to TRBJ2-7; no reliable D call. Germline V CDR1 and CDR2: SGHDN, FVKESK. V was pared by 5 bases and J by 6 bases, with 14 bases between. The CDR3 consists of 13 residues. CDR3 DNA sequence: TGTGCCAGCAGCATCCGGGTCCCAGGCGAGCAGTACTTC. Translating it yields CASSIRVPGEQYF.

This sequence joins TRBV28 and TRBJ1-2; the match to TRBD1 covers 9 bases. The germline V gene encodes CDR1 MDHEN and CDR2 SYDVKM. The CDR3 is made up of 13 amino acids. Trimming took 4 bases from V and 8 from J; bases not matched to a gene: 5. CDR3 region: CASSSGQGGGYTF. The CDR3 DNA sequence: TGTGCCAGCAGTTCGGGACAGGGTGGAGGCTACACCTTC.

In the case of this clone: A far larger clone is just one base off, so this is likely a read error. Distinct nucleotide sequences in the sample also encode this CDR3. The rearrangement links TRBV4-1 to TRBJ1-2, with unresolved D. With 4 bases removed from V and 7 bases from J, the gap between germline ends came to 19 bases. Germline V gives CDR1 MGHRA, CDR2 YSYEKL. CDR3 length: 15 amino acids. CDR3 sequence: CASSPVPWFLGGYTF. The CDR3 region has the DNA TGCGCCAGCAGCCCGGTTCCCTGGTTCTTAGGTGGCTACACCTTC.

DNA for the CDR3: TGTGCCAGCAGCTTAGCAGTGACTAGCGGGTACCATTACAATGAGCAGTTCTTC. Translated, it gives CASSLAVTSGYHYNEQFF. J is TRBJ2-1 and V is TRBV7-7; 10 bases are a match to TRBD2. The CDR3 has 18 amino acids. Germline values: CDR1 SSHAT, CDR2 FNYEAQ (reference sequence). V lost 0 bases, J lost 4 bases, and 9 bases stayed unmatched.

V is TRBV7-9 and J is TRBJ2-7, with D maybe TRBD1 (6 bases). CDR1 and CDR2 (germline): SEHNR, FQNEAQ (reference sequence). This CDR3 is built from 15 residues. The germline V and J ends were trimmed by 5 bases and 3 bases, with 17 bases remaining between them. The CDR3 protein is CASSNFQGSFYEQYF. For the CDR3, the DNA is TGTGCCAGCAGCAACTTCCAGGGGTCTTTCTACGAGCAGTACTTC.

The V gene is TRBV2, the J gene TRBJ2-5; possible D gene TRBD1, 7 bases. The germline V gene encodes CDR1 SNHLY and CDR2 FYNNEI. V was shortened by 6 bases and J by 1 base, with 30 bases between the two germline ends. The CDR3 is 20 amino acids. This CDR3 reads CASREASGGYSGTVQETQYF. The CDR3 DNA sequence: TGTGCCAGCAGGGAGGCCTCAGGGGGTTACTCCGGGACTGTCCAAGAGACCCAGTACTTC.

This chain links TRBV30 with TRBJ2-7; 10 nucleotides line up with TRBD1. J gave up 7 bases and V 3 bases, and 9 bases lay outside the gene matches. Per germline, CDR1 GTSNPN and CDR2 SVGIG (reference sequence). The CDR3 totals 14 residues. For the CDR3, the DNA is TGTGCCTGGAGGACCGGGACAGGGGTTGGGGAGCAGTACTTC. It encodes CAWRTGTGVGEQYF.

This chain connects TRBV10-3 to TRBJ1-1; 7 bases line up with TRBD1. The J segment lost 0 bases and the V segment lost 10 bases, leaving 5 bases of the junction unmatched. There are 13 residues in the CDR3. Germline V gives CDR1 ENHRY, CDR2 SYGVKD. This CDR3 is CATGDRMNTEAFF. CDR3 DNA sequence: TGTGCCACTGGGGACAGAATGAACACTGAAGCTTTCTTT.